A single sample is the source of the 24 T cell receptor beta chains below, sequenced in a study of CD8 T cells in ankylosing spondylitis. TCRdb reanalysed the 5' RACE reads using MiXCR and keeps one entry per CDR3 protein. The sample lists some 840,000 distinct CDR3 sequences, around 11% seen once, with approximately 0.5% in the top ten. Their cognate antigens are unknown. Study-wide results and caveats: Ankylosing spondylitis blood appeared to be characterized by a TCR beta motif of roughly eight highly homologous variants.

The sequenced sample consisted of blood, either unsorted or a sorted T cell fraction (not recorded which). The receptors were gathered from a male donor with ankylosing spondylitis.

V gene TRBV4-3 combines with J gene TRBJ2-2; possibly TRBD1 for D (6 bases). Between the trimmed V and J ends, which lost 1 base and 7 bases, there was a span of 13 bases. Per the germline V gene, CDR1 is LGHNA and CDR2 is YSLEER. CDR3 length: 15 amino acids. The CDR3, as DNA: TGCGCCAGCAGCCAAGCTCAGGGGACGGGCGGGGAGCTGTTTTTT. Its protein product is CASSQAQGTGGELFF.

The chain recombines TRBV27 with TRBJ1-6; no definite D call. The CDR3 spans 17 residues. V was pared by 5 bases and J by 0 bases, with 14 bases between. Germline V gene data show CDR1 as MNHEY and CDR2 as SMNVEV (reference sequence). CDR3 sequence reads: CASSNGPRSSYNSPLHF. CDR3 coding DNA: TGTGCCAGCAGTAATGGACCGAGGAGCTCCTATAATTCACCCCTCCACTTT.

This clonotype showed up many times. The chain couples TRBV12-3 or TRBV12-4 to TRBJ1-5, with D possibly matching TRBD1 (6 bases). This CDR3 is 14 amino acids long. Trimming removed 0 bases from V and 9 bases from J, with 12 bases in between. Written as DNA, the CDR3 is TGTGCCAGCAGTTTAGCTATGAAGGGGGGGCCCCAGCATTTT. Translation gives CASSLAMKGGPQHF.

The V and J genes are TRBV7-9 and TRBJ2-5, with 8 bases fitting TRBD2. Germline values: CDR1 SEHNR, CDR2 FQNEAQ (reference sequence). This CDR3 contains 13 residues. After removal of 10 bases from V and 5 bases from J, the junction contained 9 bases not matched to a gene. The CDR3 protein is CAKTSGPGETQYF. CDR3 DNA sequence: TGTGCCAAAACTAGCGGCCCCGGGGAGACCCAGTACTTC.

In this sample, this clonotype turned up many times. This chain uses TRBV6-5 with TRBJ2-5; possibly TRBD1 for D (5 bases). In germline, CDR1 is MNHEY, CDR2 SVGAGI. The CDR3 is 13 residues long. The V and J ends lost 3 bases and 6 bases respectively, with 11 bases between them. The CDR3 nucleotides are TGTGCCAGCAGTTATGGCAGGGCAAAGACCCAGTACTTC. Translating gives CASSYGRAKTQYF.

This chain joins TRBV7-9 and TRBJ1-4, with D tentatively TRBD1 (6 bases). The CDR3 runs to 13 residues. Trimming removed 0 bases at V and 11 bases at J, with 10 bases between. Germline CDR1 SEHNR, CDR2 FQNEAQ (reference sequence). The CDR3 region is CASSLALRGKLFF. The CDR3 DNA sequence: TGTGCCAGCAGCTTAGCGTTGAGGGGGAAACTGTTTTTT.

This clonotype has just a few counts. The chain joins TRBV9 to TRBJ2-2; D uncertain. V lost 4 bases and J lost 8, with 18 bases in between. Germline V gene sequence: CDR1 SGDLS, CDR2 YYNGEE. The CDR3 loop spans 15 amino acids. The CDR3 is CASSIQAEVPGELFF. In DNA form, the CDR3 reads TGTGCCAGCAGCATTCAGGCAGAGGTTCCAGGGGAGCTGTTTTTT.

The chain has TRBV24-1 and TRBJ2-1, with D perhaps assigned TRBD1 or TRBD2 (5 bases each). This CDR3 has 13 residues. The germline CDR1 and CDR2 sequences are KGHDR and SFDVKD. Trimming shortened V by 4 bases and J by 10 bases, and 13 bases separated the two germline ends. Written as DNA, the CDR3 is TGTGCCACCAGTGAAGGGACGAGGGAGGAGCAGTTCTTC. Translated: CATSEGTREEQFF.

The V gene is TRBV5-6, the J gene TRBJ2-3; 10 bases fit TRBD2. Trimming at V came to 3 bases and at J to 5 bases, leaving 9 bases not matched to a gene. In germline, CDR1 is SGHDT, CDR2 YYEEEE. The CDR3 consists of 16 residues. Here the CDR3 reads CASSSRLAGLEDTQYF. Written as DNA, the CDR3 is TGTGCCAGCAGCTCGAGACTAGCGGGCCTAGAAGATACGCAGTATTTT.

The rearrangement links TRBV5-1 to TRBJ2-3; a possible D gene is TRBD2 (6 bases). Trimming removed 0 bases from V and 9 bases from J, with 11 bases in between. Germline loops: CDR1 SGHRS, CDR2 YFSETQ. The CDR3 has 13 residues. The CDR3 spells CASSLGGENTQYF. The DNA for the CDR3 is TGCGCCAGCAGCTTGGGGGGGGAAAACACGCAGTATTTT.

A few counts support this clonotype. This chain joins TRBV4-3 and TRBJ1-5; D not resolved. CDR1 is LGHNA and CDR2 is YSLEER in the germline V gene. The CDR3 is 15 amino acids. V lost 0 bases and J lost 7, with 13 bases in between. CDR3 DNA: TGCGCCAGCAGCCAAGATATAACAACCTACCAGCCCCAGCATTTT. This gives the protein CASSQDITTYQPQHF.

V and J are TRBV20-1 and TRBJ1-2, with no clear D. Germline CDR1 DFQATT, CDR2 SNEGSKA (reference sequence). V gave up 2 bases and J gave up 8 bases, with 12 bases separating them. The CDR3 spans 12 residues. The CDR3, as DNA: TGCAGTGCTAGAAGGAGGAGTGGAGGCTACACCTTC. Protein: CSARRRSGGYTF.

The chain recombines TRBV6-5 with TRBJ2-5; D is unresolved. CDR3 length equals 11 residues. Trimming cost V 6 bases and J 5 bases, with 7 bases left between them. The V gene's germline CDR1 is MNHEY and CDR2 SVGAGI. Written as DNA, the CDR3 is TGTGCCAGCAGGACCAGTGAGACCCAGTACTTC. Translated, it gives CASRTSETQYF.

The V and J genes are TRBV9 and TRBJ1-1, with D uncertain. The CDR3 has 13 amino acids. Trimming removed 0 bases from V and 8 bases from J, with 11 bases in between. In germline, CDR1 is SGDLS, CDR2 YYNGEE. As DNA, the CDR3 is TGTGCCAGCAGCGTAGCTGGAGTTGGAGAAGCTTTCTTT. Its protein product is CASSVAGVGEAFF.

The chain combines TRBV11-2 with TRBJ2-4; D is unclear. The CDR3 is made up of 17 amino acids. Trimming stripped 1 base from V and 1 base from J, with 14 bases between. The germline gives CDR1 SGHAT, CDR2 FQNNGV. The CDR3 DNA reads as TGTGCCAGCAGCTTAGTTTTCTTAGGGTACGCCAAAAACATTCAGTACTTC. Translated: CASSLVFLGYAKNIQYF.

A few counts support this clonotype. The V and J genes are TRBV7-2 and TRBJ1-5, with D uncertain. V was trimmed by 3 bases and J by 6 bases, leaving 6 bases between them. The CDR3 is 12 residues long. Per the germline V gene, CDR1 is SGHTA and CDR2 is FQGNSA. For the CDR3, the DNA is TGTGCCAGCAGCTTCTCCAGTCAGCCCCAGCATTTT. It is translated as CASSFSSQPQHF.

This clonotype has a handful of counts. The chain joins TRBV6-1 to TRBJ2-7, with 9 bases matching TRBD2. The CDR3 extends over 13 amino acids. The J segment lost 6 bases and the V segment lost 7 bases, leaving 7 bases of the junction unmatched. CDR1 is MNHNS and CDR2 is SASEGT in the germline V gene. Here the CDR3 reads CASIGTSSAEQYF. In DNA, the CDR3 is TGTGCCAGCATCGGGACTAGCTCAGCCGAGCAGTACTTC.

This clonotype was found a few times. The chain recombines TRBV7-6 with TRBJ2-3; 8 nucleotides agree with TRBD2. The junction had 7 bases not matched to a gene; V was cut back by 5 bases and J by 3 bases. This CDR3 contains 15 residues. Germline CDR1 SGHVS, CDR2 FNYEAQ. The CDR3 reads CASSVRGGRTDTQYF. As DNA, the CDR3 is TGTGCCAGCAGCGTCCGGGGGGGCCGAACAGATACGCAGTATTTT.

There are many counts of this clonotype. The V and J genes are TRBV20-1 and TRBJ1-6; weak D call: TRBD1 (6 bases). In germline, CDR1 is DFQATT, CDR2 SNEGSKA (reference sequence). V was clipped by 1 base and J by 10 bases, with 14 bases between them. This CDR3 is 14 amino acids long. Here the CDR3 reads CSARAVGGDSPLHF. CDR3 in DNA: TGCAGTGCTAGAGCGGTAGGGGGAGACTCACCCCTCCACTTT.

The gene calls are TRBV20-1 and TRBJ1-4; weak D call: TRBD1 (5 bases). CDR1 is DFQATT, CDR2 SNEGSKA, per germline (reference sequence). This CDR3 spans 12 amino acids. Trimming took 1 base from V and 6 from J, leaving 6 bases between them. This CDR3 reads CSARGGDEKLFF. Written as DNA, the CDR3 is TGCAGTGCTAGAGGGGGGGATGAAAAACTGTTTTTT.

This chain uses TRBV6-5 with TRBJ2-5; 9 bases are shared with TRBD1. Trimming removed 0 bases from V and 1 base from J; junction bases left unmatched: 3. The CDR3 length is 16 residues. Germline-derived CDR1 and CDR2 are MNHEY and SVGAGI. The CDR3 protein is CASSYSWDRAQETQYF. The CDR3 region has the DNA TGTGCCAGCAGTTACTCGTGGGACAGGGCCCAAGAGACCCAGTACTTC.

This clonotype was counted at least ten times. V and J are TRBV29-1 and TRBJ2-3, with 12 bases lining up with TRBD2. With V trimmed by 0 bases and J by 4 bases, 5 bases remained unmatched. Germline V gives CDR1 SQVTM, CDR2 ANQGSEA. The length of the CDR3 is 16 residues. The CDR3 DNA reads as TGCAGCGTTGAAGATCTCGCTAGCGGGAGGGCAGATACGCAGTATTTT. Residues: CSVEDLASGRADTQYF.

The chain has TRBV4-1 and TRBJ2-7; D might be TRBD1 (6 bases). The germline V and J ends were trimmed by 2 bases and 1 base, with 12 bases remaining between them. Germline assignment: CDR1 MGHRA and CDR2 YSYEKL. CDR3 length: 15 amino acids. The CDR3 sequence: CASSQSRDTSYEQYF. The CDR3 region has the DNA TGCGCCAGCAGCCAAAGCCGGGACACTTCCTACGAGCAGTACTTC.

J is TRBJ2-6 and V is TRBV11-1; 9 nucleotides align to TRBD1. V was clipped by 5 bases and J by 8 bases; unmatched bases: 7. This CDR3 spans 15 amino acids. Germline-derived CDR1 and CDR2 are SGHAT and FQDESV (reference sequence). CDR3 protein: CASSVTGGRTNVLTF. The DNA of the CDR3 is TGTGCCAGCAGCGTGACAGGGGGTCGGACCAACGTCCTGACTTTC. The whole variable domain, remainder taken from reference TRBV11-1 and TRBJ2-6, is EAEVAQSPRYKITEKSQAVAFWCDPISGHATLYWYRQILGQGPELLVQFQDESVVDDSQLPKDRFSAERLKGVDSTLKIQPAELGDSAMYLCASSVTGGRTNVLTFGAGSRLTVL.